These T cell receptor beta chains were read from a single sample in a study of identical twins' blood T cells. TCRdb reprocessed the 5' RACE reads with MiXCR, giving one entry per CDR3 protein. The sample lists 350,000 to 400,000 distinct CDR3 sequences; over 25% were seen once. Sequencing was performed on PBMCs. The receptors shown here come from a woman aged 18 to 55 in good health. Each CDR3 is given with its conserved first and last residue. D genes are given only for firm matches. Expanded clones get a size class; other rows say once, few or many, or leave the size out.

v_gene,d_gene,abundance,j_gene,CDR3nt,CDR3aa
TRBV27,NA,NA,TRBJ1-3,TGTGCCAGCAGGGGGGCTTCTGGAAACACCATATATTTT,CASRGASGNTIYF
TRBV20-1,NA,NA,TRBJ2-1,TGCAGTGCCCAATTGGGGGAGGTTAACAATGAGCAGTTCTTC,CSAQLGEVNNEQFF
TRBV5-6,NA,NA,TRBJ2-1,TGTGCCAGCAGCTGGGCAGATGAGCAGTTCTTC,CASSWADEQFF
TRBV27,NA,NA,TRBJ2-4,TGTGCCAGCAGTTTGTATCGGAGCAGCAAAAACATTCAGTACTTC,CASSLYRSSKNIQYF
TRBV9,TRBD1,NA,TRBJ1-5,TGTGCCAGCAGCACCCGCCGGGGACAGGGGGGACATCAGCCCCAGCATTTT,CASSTRRGQGGHQPQHF
TRBV18,NA,NA,TRBJ1-1,TGTGCCAGCTCACCATCCAGGGGAATAATGAACACTGAAGCTTTCTTT,CASSPSRGIMNTEAFF
TRBV28,TRBD1,NA,TRBJ2-5,TGTGCCAGCAGTATACTCAGGGGGCAAGAGACCCAGTACTTC,CASSILRGQETQYF
TRBV6-6,NA,NA,TRBJ2-3,TGTGCCAGCAGTTACACCGGCCAAAACACAGATACGCAGTATTTT,CASSYTGQNTDTQYF
TRBV19,NA,few,TRBJ2-4,TGTGCCAGTAGGAACCTAGCCAAAAACATTCAGTACTTC,CASRNLAKNIQYF
TRBV11-1,TRBD1,NA,TRBJ2-3,TGTGCCAGCAGCTTATCGTTTGCAGGGGGCAATATCGCAGATACGCAGTATTTT,CASSLSFAGGNIADTQYF
TRBV20-1,NA,few,TRBJ1-4,TGCAGTGCCCCCGGGGAGGGTTCTAATGAAAAACTGTTTTTT,CSAPGEGSNEKLFF
TRBV20-1,TRBD1,once,TRBJ1-2,TGCAGTGCTAGAAGGACAGGGGTCATCTATGGCTACACCTTC,CSARRTGVIYGYTF
TRBV5-6,NA,few,TRBJ1-1,TGTGCCAGCAGCTCCCAGGGTTTGGTCACTGAAGCTTTCTTT,CASSSQGLVTEAFF
TRBV20-1,NA,NA,TRBJ1-2,TGCAGTTCCTCAGGAGGCGGCTACACCTTC,CSSSGGGYTF
TRBV5-1,NA,few,TRBJ1-1,TGCGCCAGCAGCCCCGTGCAGGTGAACACTGAAGCTTTCTTT,CASSPVQVNTEAFF
TRBV29-1,NA,few,TRBJ1-1,TGCAGCGTTGGCCTGGGAGAGCGTGAAGCTTTCTTT,CSVGLGEREAFF
TRBV19,NA,few,TRBJ1-1,TGTGCCACTGGGGGACCGAAAAACACTGAAGCTTTCTTT,CATGGPKNTEAFF
TRBV29-1,NA,NA,TRBJ1-5,TGCAGCGTTATGGGGCAAAGCAATCAGCCCCAGCATTTT,CSVMGQSNQPQHF
TRBV6-2/TRBV6-3,NA,NA,TRBJ2-1,TGTGCCAGCAGTTACTACGGGAGTTTGGAGCAGTTCTTC,CASSYYGSLEQFF
TRBV18,NA,NA,TRBJ1-1,TGTGCCAGCTCACCACGGGGGCCGATGAACACTGAAGCTTTCTTT,CASSPRGPMNTEAFF
TRBV20-1,NA,NA,TRBJ2-7,TGCAGTGCTAGAGATCATCGGGACAACTACGAGCAGTACTTC,CSARDHRDNYEQYF
TRBV12-5,NA,few,TRBJ1-1,TGTGCTAGTGGCCCCGGCGAATGGAACACTGAAGCTTTCTTT,CASGPGEWNTEAFF
TRBV20-1,NA,NA,TRBJ1-5,TGCAGCCTTCAGGTCCTTAGCAATCAGCCCCAGCATTTT,CSLQVLSNQPQHF
TRBV7-9,NA,NA,TRBJ1-4,TGTGCCAGCAGGCCTCAGGGTGGTAATGAAAAACTGTTTTTT,CASRPQGGNEKLFF
TRBV24-1,TRBD2,few,TRBJ2-1,TGTGCCACCAGTGATCGGACTAGCGGGCTTTTGGATGAGCAGTTCTTC,CATSDRTSGLLDEQFF
TRBV20-1,TRBD2,NA,TRBJ2-3,TGCAGTGCTCGGACTAGCGGCGATACGCAGTATTTT,CSARTSGDTQYF
TRBV7-2,TRBD1,NA,TRBJ2-2,TGTGCCAGCAGCTTAAACAGGGGTAGTTCCGGGGAGCTGTTTTTT,CASSLNRGSSGELFF
TRBV20-1,NA,few,TRBJ2-1,TGCAGTGGGGACTGGTACAATGAGCAGTTCTTC,CSGDWYNEQFF
TRBV12-3/TRBV12-4,TRBD2,NA,TRBJ2-1,TGTGACAGCAGTTTAGCGCGTCCTAGCGGGAGACCCTACAATGAGCAGTTCTTC,CDSSLARPSGRPYNEQFF
TRBV29-1,NA,few,TRBJ1-1,TGCAGCGTTGGGTCTAGATGGGGGCTCATGAACACTGAAGCTTTCTTT,CSVGSRWGLMNTEAFF
TRBV20-1,TRBD2,NA,TRBJ2-1,TGCAGTGCTAGAGATCTGGCGGGAGGTTCTAATGAGCAGTTCTTC,CSARDLAGGSNEQFF
TRBV7-2,NA,NA,TRBJ1-2,TGTGCCAGCAGCTTAAATCCCTCCCGCCAAAACCAATATGGCTACACCTTC,CASSLNPSRQNQYGYTF
TRBV19,NA,NA,TRBJ1-5,TGTGCCAGTACGCCGGACAGCGATCAGCCCCAGCATTTT,CASTPDSDQPQHF
TRBV12-3/TRBV12-4,NA,NA,TRBJ1-1,TGTGCCAGCAGACGCGTTGGGGGGAGCACTGAAGCTTTCTTT,CASRRVGGSTEAFF
TRBV6-2/TRBV6-3,NA,few,TRBJ2-1,TGTGCCAGCAGTTACGGGGGCCCCAATGAGCAGTTCTTC,CASSYGGPNEQFF
TRBV12-3/TRBV12-4,NA,NA,TRBJ1-1,TGTGCCGGCAGTTCCTACAAGTCAGGGAACACTGAAGCTTTCTTT,CAGSSYKSGNTEAFF
TRBV6-5,TRBD1,NA,TRBJ1-2,TGTGCCAGCAGTTACTCGACAGGGGGGGGTGGCTACACCTTC,CASSYSTGGGGYTF
TRBV29-1,NA,NA,TRBJ2-1,TGCAGCGTCAAATTTCGCGGGTCCTCCTACAATGAGCAGTTCTTC,CSVKFRGSSYNEQFF
TRBV7-2,TRBD1,NA,TRBJ1-4,TGTGCCAGCAGCTCCGACAGGGGCAGTGAAAAACTGTTTTTT,CASSSDRGSEKLFF
TRBV27,NA,few,TRBJ1-2,TGTGCCAGCAGTTTATCGCCAGGCGCTTCTAACTATGGCTACACCTTC,CASSLSPGASNYGYTF
TRBV7-6,TRBD1,NA,TRBJ1-6,TGTGCCAGCAGCTTTGGGACAGGCCTCCATTCACCCCTCCACTTT,CASSFGTGLHSPLHF
TRBV11-2,NA,NA,TRBJ1-1,TGTGCCAGCAAGGGGGGGGATAGCACTGAAGCTTTCTTT,CASKGGDSTEAFF
TRBV11-3,NA,NA,TRBJ2-2,TGTGCCGGCAGCCCCCAAGACGGATTCACCGGGGAGCTGTTTTTT,CAGSPQDGFTGELFF
TRBV29-1,NA,few,TRBJ1-2,TGCAGCGTTGAAGGGGGACGGAGTATGGACTACACCTTC,CSVEGGRSMDYTF
TRBV3-1,NA,many,TRBJ1-3,TGTGCCAGCAGCCCCACAGCAGCCTCTGGAAACACCATATATTTT,CASSPTAASGNTIYF
TRBV6-1,TRBD1,many,TRBJ1-5,TGTGCCAGCAGTGAACGGGACAGGGGATTGCAGCCCCAGCATTTT,CASSERDRGLQPQHF
TRBV20-1,NA,NA,TRBJ2-1,TGCAGTGCTCGGGAGACAGGGAAAAATGAGCAGTTCTTC,CSARETGKNEQFF
TRBV3-1,NA,few,TRBJ1-5,TGTGCCAGCAGCCAAGATCCGGTTATGCCCCAGCATTTT,CASSQDPVMPQHF
TRBV3-1,NA,many,TRBJ1-1,TGTGCCAGCAGCCAAGTCCTGGGTAACACTGAAGCTTTCTTT,CASSQVLGNTEAFF
TRBV5-1,NA,NA,TRBJ1-2,TGCGCCAGCAGCTTGGACACAACCTATGGCTACACCTTC,CASSLDTTYGYTF
TRBV29-1,NA,few,TRBJ2-3,TGCAGCGTTGACCCTTGGTTGGGGGAAGCAGATACGCAGTATTTT,CSVDPWLGEADTQYF
TRBV29-1,TRBD2,NA,TRBJ2-1,TGCAGCGCCGGGCGGGAGGGCCTCAATGAGCAGTTCTTC,CSAGREGLNEQFF
TRBV19,NA,NA,TRBJ1-1,TGTGCCAGCAATTTACCTACAGGGATGGCATATATGAACACTGAAGCTTTCTTT,CASNLPTGMAYMNTEAFF
TRBV10-3,NA,many,TRBJ1-5,TGTGCCATCAGTGGAGAACCAAATCAGCCCCAGCATTTT,CAISGEPNQPQHF
TRBV11-2,NA,NA,TRBJ1-1,TGTGCCAGCAGCCCGACAGCTACTGAAGCTTTCTTT,CASSPTATEAFF
TRBV7-2,NA,NA,TRBJ1-1,TGTGCCAGCAGCCTAGGGACATTAAGTGGAGCTTTCTTT,CASSLGTLSGAFF
TRBV20-1,NA,NA,TRBJ2-4,TGCAGTGCTTGGGACGGGAAGATGAAAAACATTCAGTACTTC,CSAWDGKMKNIQYF
TRBV2,NA,few,TRBJ1-5,TGTGCCAGTGCTCGGGAGGGGCTGGAGCCCCAGCATTTT,CASAREGLEPQHF
TRBV5-5,NA,NA,TRBJ1-4,TGTGCCAGCAGCTTGAAGGCGACAGGAGAAAAGGAAAAACTGTTTTTT,CASSLKATGEKEKLFF
TRBV6-1,TRBD1,NA,TRBJ1-5,TGTGCCAGCAGTGAGGGGACAGGGCATCAGCCCCAGCATTTT,CASSEGTGHQPQHF